The 6 T cell receptor beta chains listed next were all sequenced from one sample in a study of blood T cell repertoires in COVID-19. TCRdb's copy holds only in-frame clones and misses some; the assay was immunoSEQ multiplex PCR. The sample has 250,000 to 350,000 clones, around nine tenths seen once. The sequenced sample consisted of PBMCs or T cells enriched from blood (not recorded which). All receptors derive from a middle-aged woman who had recovered from COVID-19.

The rearrangement uses TRBV2 and TRBJ1-2, with a tentative D call TRBD1 (5 bases). The V end lost 8 bases, the J end lost 2 bases, and 12 bases lay between the germline ends. This CDR3 comprises 13 residues. Germline V CDR1 and CDR2: SNHLY, FYNNEI. For the CDR3, the DNA is TGTGCCAGCTCAGGGAGGCCCAACTATGGCTACACCTTC. It codes for CASSGRPNYGYTF.

The chain employs TRBV5-6 and TRBJ2-1, with D uncertain. V was cut by 3 bases and J by 10 bases, with 8 bases left in between. Germline assignment: CDR1 SGHDT and CDR2 YYEEEE. The CDR3 is 11 residues long. CDR3 nucleotide sequence: TGTGCCAGCAGCTCTAGTCAGGAGCAGTTCTTC. This encodes CASSSSQEQFF.

The V call is TRBV19, the J call TRBJ1-4; D is unclear. CDR3 size: 14 residues. Germline V CDR1 and CDR2: LNHDA, SQIVND (reference sequence). Trimming cost V 3 bases and J 8 bases, with 13 bases left between them. The CDR3 DNA follows: TGTGCCAGTAGTATTGCCGTACAACCGGAAAAACTGTTTTTT. This gives the protein CASSIAVQPEKLFF.

The gene calls are TRBV28 and TRBJ1-5, with 9 bases identical to TRBD1. Germline loops: CDR1 MDHEN, CDR2 SYDVKM. The CDR3 length is 16 residues. V dropped 3 bases and J dropped 4; count of bases not matched to a gene: 7. The CDR3 DNA follows: TGTGCCAGCAGTTTTTTAGGGACAGGGCGAAATCAGCCCCAGCATTTT. It is translated as CASSFLGTGRNQPQHF.

The genes are TRBV7-6 and TRBJ2-1, with 7 bases lining up with TRBD1. This CDR3 is built from 16 residues. The V segment lost 4 bases and the J segment 0 bases; nucleotides outside the gene matches: 6. CDR1 is SGHVS, CDR2 FNYEAQ, per germline. The CDR3 protein is CASSYRQGSSYNEQFF. In nucleotides, the CDR3 is TGTGCCAGCAGCTACAGACAGGGCAGCTCCTACAATGAGCAGTTCTTC.

For this clone: One end of the junction does not line up with germline, which may come from a read error. The V and J genes are TRBV9 and TRBJ2-7; 11 bases agree with TRBD1. CDR1 is SGDLS and CDR2 is YYNGEE in the germline V gene. CDR3 length equals 14 residues. The CDR3 is CASSVGGQGAPTAF. CDR3 DNA sequence: TGTGCCAGCAGCGTGGGAGGACAGGGGGCGCCTACTGCCTTC.